This T cell receptor (beta chain) was captured in a study of early T cells in non-severe SARS-CoV-2 infection. Per germline, CDR1 SGHAT and CDR2 FQNNGV. V lost 0 bases, J lost 7 bases, and 13 bases lay in between. The CDR3 runs 14 residues. Each CDR3 protein gets one entry after TCRdb re-called the 5' RACE reads with MiXCR. The profile covers under 85,000 distinct CDR3 sequences, with 9.5% to 15% appearing a single time and 0.95% to 1.3% taken by the ten largest. About this clonotype: Its antigen is undetermined.

Findings of the study overall: VDJdb-based annotation leaned toward anti-spike CD8 responses and missed private and CD4 specificities.

Sequencing was performed on whole blood. The chain links TRBV11-2 to TRBJ2-7; D may be TRBD2 (6 bases). This sequence originates from an adult who was a healthcare worker with PCR-confirmed SARS-CoV-2 infection or an uninfected control (not recorded which). The CDR3 coding sequence is TGTGCCAGCAGCTTAGAGGGGCCTGGGAGGGAGCAGTACTTC. This translates into CASSLEGPGREQYF.